A selection of T cell receptor beta chains follows, all from one sample in a study of control samples from healthy donors and cancer patients. Assay used: immunoSEQ multiplex PCR; TCRdb lists only in-frame clones, some missing. The top ten hold about 0.73% of the sample, which has approximately 160,000 clones, 92% seen once. The sample taken for sequencing was blood. Receptors originate from a woman in her 30s in good health. The CDR3 runs from the conserved cysteine through the conserved F or W. The D gene is left open where the match is weak. Expanded clones get a size class; other rows say once, few or many, or leave the size out.

J	D	size	V	length	CDR3	DNA
TRBJ2-7	TRBD2	.	TRBV2	15	CASSEGAGGSYEQYF	TGTGCCAGCAGTGAAGGAGCGGGAGGGTCCTACGAGCAGTACTTC
TRBJ1-1	.	.	TRBV5-6	15	CASSLAGVRYTEAFF	TGTGCCAGCAGCTTGGCCGGGGTTCGATACACTGAAGCTTTCTTT
TRBJ2-3	TRBD1	.	TRBV2	14	CASNLDRGTDTQYF	TGTGCCAGCAACCTGGACAGGGGCACAGATACGCAGTATTTT
TRBJ1-5	.	.	TRBV6-2/TRBV6-3	18	CASSYFGGAGYSNQPQHF	TGTGCCAGCAGTTACTTCGGAGGGGCGGGTTATAGCAATCAGCCCCAGCATTTT
TRBJ2-3	TRBD2	.	TRBV7-3	15	CASSPGTSGGDTQYF	TGTGCCAGCAGCCCTGGGACTAGCGGAGGGGATACGCAGTATTTT
TRBJ2-7	TRBD2	.	TRBV28	16	CASRGGDTRTSGTEPF	TGTGCCAGCAGAGGAGGGGACACCCGAACTAGCGGGACTGAGCCCTTC
TRBJ2-2	TRBD2	.	TRBV7-6	15	CASSPGGRFAGELFF	TGTGCCAGCAGCCCAGGCGGGAGGTTTGCCGGGGAGCTGTTTTTT
TRBJ2-7	.	.	TRBV27	16	CASSLSAGTKSYEQYF	TGTGCCAGCAGTTTATCGGCCGGGACCAAATCCTACGAGCAGTACTTC
TRBJ1-4	.	.	TRBV5-1	13	CASSLSGFEKLFF	TGCGCCAGCAGCTTGTCAGGTTTTGAAAAACTGTTTTTT
TRBJ1-1	.	.	TRBV7-9	13	CASGWAVNTEAFF	TGTGCCAGCGGTTGGGCCGTGAACACTGAAGCTTTCTTT
TRBJ2-4	.	.	TRBV4-1	19	CASSQGDWTRQLAKNIQYF	TGCGCCAGCAGCCAAGGGGACTGGACACGGCAATTAGCCAAAAACATTCAGTACTTC
TRBJ1-5	.	.	TRBV19	15	CASNLQGVSNQPQHF	TGTGCCAGTAATCTCCAGGGTGTTAGCAATCAGCCCCAGCATTTT
TRBJ2-7	.	.	TRBV2	13	CASSLDYFYEQYF	TGTGCCAGCAGCCTGGACTACTTCTACGAGCAGTACTTC
TRBJ2-2	TRBD1	once	TRBV28	15	CASHKGARTSGELFF	TGTGCCAGCCATAAGGGGGCTAGGACGAGCGGGGAGCTGTTTTTT
TRBJ2-3	.	.	TRBV6-5	13	CASGGKDTDTQYF	TGTGCCAGCGGAGGAAAGGACACAGATACGCAGTATTTT
TRBJ2-7	.	.	TRBV30	13	CAWSVQGSYEQYF	TGTGCCTGGAGTGTACAGGGTTCCTACGAGCAGTACTTC
TRBJ2-5	TRBD1	.	TRBV12-3/TRBV12-4	12	CASRDRAETQYF	TGTGCCAGCAGGGACAGGGCCGAGACCCAGTACTTC
TRBJ2-2	TRBD2	once	TRBV6-5	14	CASRASGRAGELFF	TGTGCCAGCAGGGCGAGCGGGAGGGCCGGGGAGCTGTTTTTT
TRBJ2-7	.	.	TRBV7-2	14	CASSLARGPYEQYF	TGTGCCAGCAGCTTAGCCAGGGGCCCCTACGAGCAGTACTTC
TRBJ2-3	TRBD2	.	TRBV6-1	16	CASSEGLVTSTDTQYF	TGTGCCAGCAGTGAGGGACTAGTGACTAGCACAGATACGCAGTATTTT
TRBJ1-3	.	.	TRBV19	13	CASSGQNGNTIYF	TGTGCCAGTAGTGGACAAAACGGAAACACCATATATTTT
TRBJ1-4	.	.	TRBV2	12	CASLFEGEKLFF	TGTGCCAGCCTTTTTGAGGGTGAAAAACTGTTTTTT
TRBJ2-1	TRBD2	.	TRBV4-3	14	CASSRGLASNEQFF	TGCGCCAGCAGCCGCGGACTAGCATCAAATGAGCAGTTCTTC
TRBJ2-5	TRBD1	.	TRBV9	15	CASSAGTGVVETQYF	TGTGCCAGCAGCGCCGGGACAGGGGTTGTAGAGACCCAGTACTTC
TRBJ1-5	TRBD1	once	TRBV2	17	CASRRDRGYYSNQPQHF	TGTGCCAGCAGGCGGGACAGGGGATATTATAGCAATCAGCCCCAGCATTTT
TRBJ1-4	TRBD1	.	TRBV29-1	15	CSVDNGDRDSEKLFF	TGCAGCGTTGATAATGGGGACAGGGATAGTGAAAAACTGTTTTTT
TRBJ1-4	.	.	TRBV6-5	14	CASSYLSEGEKLFF	TGTGCCAGCAGTTACCTATCGGAGGGTGAAAAACTGTTTTTT
TRBJ2-1	.	.	TRBV19	12	CATSHSYNEQFF	TGTGCTACCAGCCATTCCTACAATGAGCAGTTCTTC
TRBJ1-1	TRBD1	.	TRBV5-1	14	CASSWTGPNTEAFF	TGCGCCAGCAGCTGGACAGGGCCGAACACTGAAGCTTTCTTT
TRBJ2-5	TRBD1	.	TRBV18	13	CASSPPGQQTQYF	TGTGCCAGCTCACCACCGGGACAGCAGACCCAGTACTTC
TRBJ2-5	.	.	TRBV4-2	15	CASSQGTASIETQYF	TGTGCCAGCAGCCAAGGGACGGCCTCGATTGAGACCCAGTACTTC
TRBJ1-1	.	.	TRBV7-2	16	CASSLESLWQGQGAFF	TGTGCCAGCAGCTTAGAGTCCCTCTGGCAGGGCCAAGGAGCTTTCTTT
TRBJ1-5	TRBD1	.	TRBV12-5	18	CASGLVLPLGQGARPQHF	TGTGCTAGTGGTTTGGTACTACCTCTGGGACAGGGGGCTCGGCCCCAGCATTTT
TRBJ2-3	.	.	TRBV21-1	15	CASSLTGTGTDTQYF	TGTGCCAGCAGCCTTACCGGGACAGGCACAGATACGCAGTATTTT
TRBJ2-5	.	.	TRBV7-2	14	CASSLNLAVETQYF	TGTGCCAGCAGCTTAAACTTAGCCGTTGAGACCCAGTACTTC
TRBJ2-5	.	.	TRBV10-3	13	CAISAGYQETQYF	TGTGCCATCAGTGCCGGATACCAAGAGACCCAGTACTTC
TRBJ2-5	TRBD1	.	TRBV5-1	15	CASSRGQGGSETQYF	TGCGCCAGCAGTCGCGGACAGGGGGGCTCTGAGACCCAGTACTTC
TRBJ2-3	.	.	TRBV4-2	17	CASSQDLVAAGADTQYF	TGTGCCAGCAGCCAAGATCTGGTAGCGGCCGGAGCAGATACGCAGTATTTT
TRBJ1-5	.	.	TRBV7-8	12	CASSPRNQPQHF	TGTGCCAGCAGCCCGCGAAATCAGCCCCAGCATTTT
TRBJ2-5	.	.	TRBV18	11	CASSPRETQYF	TGTGCCAGCTCACCCCGGGAGACCCAGTACTTC
TRBJ2-7	.	.	TRBV30	9	CAWSYEQYF	TGTGCCTGGAGTTACGAGCAGTACTTC
TRBJ1-2	.	.	TRBV7-9	13	CASSFGSNYGYTF	TGTGCCAGCAGCTTTGGCAGTAACTATGGCTACACCTTC
TRBJ1-1	.	.	TRBV19	14	CASSLQVRNTEAFF	TGTGCCAGTAGTCTACAGGTCCGGAACACTGAAGCTTTCTTT
TRBJ1-3	.	.	TRBV6-4	15	CASNEQGASGNTIYF	TGTGCCAGCAATGAACAGGGAGCGTCTGGAAACACCATATATTTT
TRBJ2-7	.	.	TRBV30	14	CAWSRRGSPSIKYF	TGTGCCTGGAGCCGAAGGGGCTCTCCTTCAATCAAGTACTTC
TRBJ1-1	.	.	TRBV11-2	14	CASSPLDSRTEAFF	TGTGCCAGCAGCCCCCTAGACAGTCGCACTGAAGCTTTCTTT
TRBJ2-1	TRBD2	.	TRBV4-1	16	CASSFIRASGYNEQFF	TGCGCCAGCAGCTTTATTAGGGCTAGCGGGTACAATGAGCAGTTCTTC
TRBJ2-7	TRBD1	once	TRBV5-8	13	CASSSRDSGEQYF	TGTGCCAGCAGCTCCCGGGACAGCGGCGAGCAGTACTTC
TRBJ2-2	.	.	TRBV5-1	12	CASSLIVGELFF	TGCGCCAGCAGCTTGATTGTCGGGGAGCTGTTTTTT
TRBJ2-7	TRBD1	.	TRBV5-1	15	CASSSGQGHDYEQYF	TGCGCCAGCAGCTCAGGACAGGGCCATGACTACGAGCAGTACTTC
TRBJ2-7	TRBD2	.	TRBV2	15	CASSELGQRGYEQYF	TGTGCCAGCAGTGAACTCGGCCAGCGGGGCTACGAGCAGTACTTC